The 13 T cell receptor beta chains presented below share a single source sample, sequenced in a study of blood T cell repertoires in COVID-19. Sequencing used immunoSEQ multiplex PCR; TCRdb keeps in-frame clones, though not all of them. The data hold 300,000 to 400,000 clones, with about nine tenths observed a single time. The sequenced sample consisted of peripheral blood. Receptors were obtained from a man aged 30-40 years with COVID-19, enrolled during active disease.

This clone was detected only once. V usage is TRBV29-1 and J usage is TRBJ2-1; tentative D call: TRBD2 (5 bases). Germline loops: CDR1 SQVTM, CDR2 ANQGSEA. This CDR3 is 11 amino acids long. The ends were cut back, 7 bases at V and 4 bases at J, with 8 bases in the middle. CDR3 amino acids: CSAAGYNEQFF. The CDR3 DNA reads as TGCAGCGCCGCGGGTTACAATGAGCAGTTCTTC.

This chain connects TRBV30 to TRBJ2-2, with D hard to call. V lost 0 bases, J lost 1 base, and 6 bases lay in between. CDR1 is GTSNPN and CDR2 is SVGIG in the germline V gene (reference sequence). This CDR3 region has 14 residues. The CDR3 is CAWSVLGNTGELFF. CDR3 in DNA: TGTGCCTGGAGTGTACTTGGGAACACCGGGGAGCTGTTTTTT. Complete variable domain (other parts from reference TRBV30 and TRBJ2-2): SQTIHQWPATLVQPVGSPLSLECTVEGTSNPNLYWYRQAAGRGLQLLFYSVGIGQISSEVPQNLSASRPQDRQFILSSKKLLLSDSGFYLCAWSVLGNTGELFFGEGSRLTVL.

This chain uses TRBV7-2 with TRBJ2-7, with 7 bases fitting TRBD2. The CDR3 consists of 15 residues. The germline V gene has CDR1 SGHTA and CDR2 FQGNSA. The V and J ends lost 1 base and 4 bases, in that order; junction bases with no gene match: 7. DNA of the CDR3: TGTGCCAGCAGCTTAGAGGCAGGGACTAATTACGAGCAGTACTTC. It yields the protein CASSLEAGTNYEQYF.

This clone was recorded once. The chain combines TRBV4-1 with TRBJ2-1; no clear D. CDR1 is MGHRA and CDR2 is YSYEKL in the germline V gene. The V end lost 4 bases, the J end lost 0 bases, and 10 bases lay between the germline ends. CDR3 size: 15 residues. The CDR3 loop reads CASSPQIFSYNEQFF. CDR3 in DNA: TGCGCCAGCAGCCCACAGATTTTCTCCTACAATGAGCAGTTCTTC.

This rearrangement joins TRBV30 to TRBJ1-2, with 8 bases that match TRBD1. The length of the CDR3 is 15 residues. Looked up from germline, CDR1 is GTSNPN and CDR2 is SVGIG (reference sequence). V gave up 0 bases and J gave up 5 bases; unmatched junction bases: 8. This CDR3 is CAWSVGTGQGYGYTF. The CDR3 coding sequence is TGTGCCTGGAGTGTTGGGACAGGCCAAGGGTATGGCTACACCTTC.

The chain uses TRBV5-1 and TRBJ2-3; TRBD2 aligns across 9 bases. The J segment lost 2 bases and the V segment lost 4 bases, leaving 8 bases of the junction unmatched. The CDR3 sequence is 16 residues long. Germline V gives CDR1 SGHRS, CDR2 YFSETQ. The CDR3 loop reads CASSGGASGTTDTQYF. The CDR3 DNA reads as TGCGCCAGCAGCGGCGGGGCTAGCGGGACCACAGATACGCAGTATTTT.

This chain uses TRBV7-2 with TRBJ1-1; 8 positions agree with TRBD1. Germline CDR1 reads SGHTA; CDR2 reads FQGNSA. V gave up 3 bases and J gave up 3 bases; unmatched junction bases: 6. The CDR3 runs to 15 residues. This CDR3 is CASSFYTTGDTEAFF. The CDR3 DNA reads TGTGCCAGCAGCTTTTATACGACAGGGGACACTGAAGCTTTCTTT.

The CDR3 region has the DNA TGTGCCAGCTCACCAGGGACTAGCGGGAGGAACGAGCAGTACTTC. It specifies CASSPGTSGRNEQYF. The rearrangement links TRBV18 to TRBJ2-7; 15 nucleotides agree with TRBD2. The CDR3 extends over 15 amino acids. CDR1 KGHSH and CDR2 LQKENI come from the germline V gene. V shed 2 bases and J 5 bases; nucleotides not matched to a gene: 1.

The chain links TRBV2 to TRBJ1-5, with D unresolved. Trimming removed 3 bases at V and 7 bases at J, with 13 bases between. CDR1 and CDR2 (germline): SNHLY, FYNNEI. The CDR3 runs to 14 residues. The CDR3, as DNA: TGTGCCAGCAGTGATAGTTCACCCACCCAGCCCCAGCATTTT. As protein: CASSDSSPTQPQHF. Based on the CDR3 plus reference TRBV2 and TRBJ1-5, the full variable domain is EPEVTQTPSHQVTQMGQEVILRCVPISNHLYFYWYRQILGQKVEFLVSFYNNEISEKSEIFDDQFSVERPDGSNFTLKIRSTKLEDSAMYFCASSDSSPTQPQHFGDGTRLSIL.

The CDR3 region is CASSDLQGVYEQYF. CDR3 DNA: TGTGCCAGCAGTGATCTGCAGGGTGTCTACGAGCAGTACTTC. The chain uses TRBV6-1 and TRBJ2-7, with D tentatively TRBD1 (5 bases). Germline V gene sequence: CDR1 MNHNS, CDR2 SASEGT. The CDR3 loop spans 14 amino acids. V lost 3 bases and J lost 3, with 12 bases in between.

In its sample, this clone was seen once. The chain carries TRBV19 and TRBJ2-2; 7 nucleotides agree with TRBD2. Trimming removed 3 bases from V and 5 bases from J; junction bases left unmatched: 15. This CDR3 comprises 18 residues. Germline lookup yields CDR1 LNHDA and CDR2 SQIVND (reference sequence). The CDR3 bases are TGTGCCAGTAGTATGACCCGCCTGCGGGACTATGAAACCGGGGAGCTGTTTTTT. Translated, it gives CASSMTRLRDYETGELFF.

The chain recombines TRBV10-3 with TRBJ1-6; D is unclear. CDR3 length: 16 residues. Trimming pared 3 bases from V and 10 bases from J, leaving 19 bases between. CDR1 is ENHRY and CDR2 is SYGVKD in the germline V gene. CDR3 sequence (DNA): TGTGCCATCAGTGACGGAGGATCTACCCTCAGCTCACCCCTCCACTTT. Translating it yields CAISDGGSTLSSPLHF.

The chain carries TRBV29-1 and TRBJ2-2; maybe TRBD2 (6 bases). The V end lost 6 bases, the J end lost 7 bases, and 15 bases lay between the germline ends. Germline values: CDR1 SQVTM, CDR2 ANQGSEA. This CDR3 is 13 amino acids long. The CDR3 reads CSVSTWRDGELFF. The CDR3 bases are TGCAGCGTCTCCACATGGAGGGACGGGGAGCTGTTTTTT.